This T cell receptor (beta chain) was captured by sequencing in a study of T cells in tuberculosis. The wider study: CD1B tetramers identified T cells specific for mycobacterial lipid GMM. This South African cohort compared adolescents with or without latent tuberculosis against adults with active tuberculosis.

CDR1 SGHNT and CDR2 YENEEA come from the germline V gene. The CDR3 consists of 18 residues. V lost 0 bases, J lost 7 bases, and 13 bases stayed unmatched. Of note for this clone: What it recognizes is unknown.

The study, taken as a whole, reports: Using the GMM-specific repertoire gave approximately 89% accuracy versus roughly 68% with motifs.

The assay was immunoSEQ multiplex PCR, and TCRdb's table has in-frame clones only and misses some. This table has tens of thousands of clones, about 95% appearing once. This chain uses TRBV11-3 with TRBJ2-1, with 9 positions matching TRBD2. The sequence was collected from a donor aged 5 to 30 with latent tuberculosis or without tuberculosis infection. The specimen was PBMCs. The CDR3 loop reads CASSLEGTLAGPRNEQFF. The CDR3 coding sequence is TGTGCCAGCAGCTTAGAAGGGACTCTAGCGGGACCCCGGAATGAGCAGTTCTTC.